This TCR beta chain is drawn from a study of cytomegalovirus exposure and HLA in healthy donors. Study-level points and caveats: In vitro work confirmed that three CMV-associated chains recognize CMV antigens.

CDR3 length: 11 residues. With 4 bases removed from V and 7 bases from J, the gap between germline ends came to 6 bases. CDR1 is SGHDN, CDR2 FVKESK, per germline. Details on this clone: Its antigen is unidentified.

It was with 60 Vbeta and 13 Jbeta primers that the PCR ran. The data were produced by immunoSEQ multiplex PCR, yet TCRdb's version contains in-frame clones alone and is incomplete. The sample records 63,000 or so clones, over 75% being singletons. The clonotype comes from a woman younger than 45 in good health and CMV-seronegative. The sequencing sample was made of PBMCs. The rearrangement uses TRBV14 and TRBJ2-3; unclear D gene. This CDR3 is CASSRANTQYF. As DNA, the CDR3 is TGTGCCAGCAGCCGGGCCAATACGCAGTATTTT.